The 2 T cell receptor beta chains listed next were all sequenced from one sample in a study of response to subunit inactivated influenza vaccine. MiXCR, applied by TCRdb to the RT-PCR reads, yields one record per CDR3 protein. The table lists 700,000 to 900,000 distinct CDR3 sequences, approximately 21% of them singletons, with 10% in the top ten. The sample here was PBMCs from blood, taken about 5 days after vaccination. These TCRs come from a man aged 50-60 years who received an inactivated influenza vaccine.

The chain carries TRBV7-9 and TRBJ2-7; TRBD1 might be the D (6 bases). The germline gives CDR1 SEHNR, CDR2 FQNEAQ (reference sequence). This CDR3 contains 17 residues. The germline V and J ends were trimmed by 5 bases and 0 bases, with 20 bases remaining between them. The CDR3 DNA sequence: TGTGCCAGCAGCCAAACAGGGAGCGGACGGACCTCCTACGAGCAGTACTTC. Residues: CASSQTGSGRTSYEQYF.

The genes are TRBV19 and TRBJ1-1; no firm D call. CDR3 length: 14 residues. Germline assignment: CDR1 LNHDA and CDR2 SQIVND (reference sequence). Trimming took off 7 bases at V and 1 base at J, with 13 bases between the two ends. The CDR3 DNA reads as TGTGCCAGTATCCCGTTTGGAGAGAACACTGAAGCTTTCTTT. This encodes CASIPFGENTEAFF. Drawing the rest from reference TRBV19 and TRBJ1-1, the complete variable domain is DGGITQSPKYLFRKEGQNVTLSCEQNLNHDAMYWYRQDPGQGLRLIYYSQIVNDFQKGDIAEGYSVSREKKESFPLTVTSAQKNPTAFYLCASIPFGENTEAFFGQGTRLTVV.